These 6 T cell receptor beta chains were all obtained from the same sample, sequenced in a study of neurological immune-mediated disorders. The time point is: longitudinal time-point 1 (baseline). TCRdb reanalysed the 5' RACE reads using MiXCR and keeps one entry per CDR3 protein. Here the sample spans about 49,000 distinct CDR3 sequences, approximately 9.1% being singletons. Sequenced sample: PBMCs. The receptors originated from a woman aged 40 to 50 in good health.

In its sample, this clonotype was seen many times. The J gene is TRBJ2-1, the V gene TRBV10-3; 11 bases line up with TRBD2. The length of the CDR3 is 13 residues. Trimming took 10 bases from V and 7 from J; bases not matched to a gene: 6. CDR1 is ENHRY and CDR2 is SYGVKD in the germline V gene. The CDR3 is CATLAGARNEQFF. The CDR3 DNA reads TGTGCCACACTAGCGGGGGCCCGGAATGAGCAGTTCTTC.

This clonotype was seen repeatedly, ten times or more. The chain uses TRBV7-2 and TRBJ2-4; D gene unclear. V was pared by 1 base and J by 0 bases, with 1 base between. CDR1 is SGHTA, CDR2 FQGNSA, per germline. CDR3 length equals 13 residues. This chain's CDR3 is CASSLGAKNIQYF. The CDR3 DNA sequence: TGTGCCAGCAGCTTAGGAGCCAAAAACATTCAGTACTTC.

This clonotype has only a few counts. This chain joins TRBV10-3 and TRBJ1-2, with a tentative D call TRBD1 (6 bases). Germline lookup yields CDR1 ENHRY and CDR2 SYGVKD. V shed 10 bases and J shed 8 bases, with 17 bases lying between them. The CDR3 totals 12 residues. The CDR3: CASETEGGGYTF. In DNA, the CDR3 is TGTGCCAGCGAGACCGAAGGGGGAGGCTACACCTTC.

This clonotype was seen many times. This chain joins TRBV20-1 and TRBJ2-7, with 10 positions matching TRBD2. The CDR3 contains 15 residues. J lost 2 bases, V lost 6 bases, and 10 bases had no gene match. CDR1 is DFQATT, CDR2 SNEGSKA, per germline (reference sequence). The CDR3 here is CSAAKRGGPTYEQYF. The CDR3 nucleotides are TGCAGTGCCGCAAAGCGGGGGGGCCCTACCTACGAGCAGTACTTC.

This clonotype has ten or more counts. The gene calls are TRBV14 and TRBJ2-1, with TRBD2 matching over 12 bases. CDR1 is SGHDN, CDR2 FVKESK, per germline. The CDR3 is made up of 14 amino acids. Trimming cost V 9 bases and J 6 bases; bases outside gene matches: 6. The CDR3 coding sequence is TGTGCCAGTCGGACTAGCGGGAAGGGCAATGAGCAGTTCTTC. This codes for CASRTSGKGNEQFF.

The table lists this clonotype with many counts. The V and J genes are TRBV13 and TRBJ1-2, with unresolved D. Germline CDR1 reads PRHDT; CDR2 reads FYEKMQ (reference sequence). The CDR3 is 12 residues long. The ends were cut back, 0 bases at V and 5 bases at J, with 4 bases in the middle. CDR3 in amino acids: CASSLGSYGYTF. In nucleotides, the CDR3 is TGTGCCAGCAGCTTAGGGTCATATGGCTACACCTTC.